This T cell receptor beta chain was identified during a study of PD-L1 blockade in urothelial cancer. Study details: Once treatment had started, blood was analyzed at 3 weeks (second dose) and again at 6 weeks.

V trimming: 4 bases; J trimming: 2 bases; junction bases outside the gene matches: 12. The CDR3 sequence is 17 residues long. Germline CDR1 is SGHDT and CDR2 is YYEEEE. This clone occurred once. Method: immunoSEQ multiplex PCR; TCRdb's copy keeps in-frame clones and lacks some. The sample lists approximately 100,000 clones, approximately 85% seen once, with 2% to 3% in the top ten. The chain combines TRBV5-6 with TRBJ2-3; 8 positions agree with TRBD2. Sequences were derived from PBMCs, sampled around atezolizumab (anti-PD-L1) treatment. The clonotype was recovered from a middle-aged man with urothelial cancer. The DNA for the CDR3 is TGTGCCAGCAGCCCCCTGGTACTAGCGGAGAACACAGATACGCAGTATTTT. Protein sequence: CASSPLVLAENTDTQYF. The full variable domain, its missing parts supplied by reference TRBV5-6 and TRBJ2-3, is DAGVTQSPTHLIKTRGQQVTLRCSPKSGHDTVSWYQQALGQGPQFIFQYYEEEERQRGNFPDRFSGHQFPNYSSELNVNALLLGDSALYLCASSPLVLAENTDTQYFGPGTRLTVL.